The rows below give T cell receptor beta chains drawn from one sample of a study of T cell responses to AZD1222 COVID-19 vaccine. Clones were sequenced by immunoSEQ multiplex PCR, and TCRdb holds only the in-frame ones, with some missing. The sample has about 92,000 clones, under 90% seen once. Sequences were derived from peripheral blood, sampled on day 0 of AZD1222 vaccination. These TCRs come from an adult in good health. Both conserved end residues are part of each CDR3. D genes are given only for firm matches. Rows may omit the clone size; those that give it use once, few, many or a size class.

j_gene | v_gene | d_gene | abundance | CDR3nt | CDR3aa
TRBJ2-1 | TRBV30 | TRBD2 | NA | TGTGCCTGGGCTCGACTAGCGGGAGTGGGAGAGCAGTTCTTC | CAWARLAGVGEQFF
TRBJ1-1 | TRBV11-2 | NA | NA | TGTGCCAGCAGCTTAGGTGCGGGCCCTGGCACTGAAGCTTTCTTT | CASSLGAGPGTEAFF
TRBJ1-2 | TRBV27 | NA | NA | TGTGCCAGCAAAATCCTTTACAGGGAAACCTATGGCTACACCTTC | CASKILYRETYGYTF
TRBJ2-2 | TRBV24-1 | NA | once | TGTGCCACCAGTTTGGGTGGGGGGAACACCGGGGAGCTGTTTTTT | CATSLGGGNTGELFF
TRBJ1-2 | TRBV5-5 | TRBD1 | NA | TGTGCCAGCAGCTTGCCCGGGACAGGGAAAGGCTACACCTTC | CASSLPGTGKGYTF
TRBJ1-1 | TRBV28 | TRBD1 | NA | TGTGCCTCTCGCGCAGGGGGAAACACTGAAGCTTTCTTT | CASRAGGNTEAFF
TRBJ2-1 | TRBV5-1 | TRBD2 | NA | TGCGCCAGCAGCTTGGTAGCGGGAGGCTCCTACAATGAGCAGTTCTTC | CASSLVAGGSYNEQFF
TRBJ2-5 | TRBV4-1 | NA | NA | TGCGCCAGCAGCCAAGAGGGAATCCAAGAGACCCAGTACTTC | CASSQEGIQETQYF
TRBJ1-6 | TRBV5-4 | TRBD1 | NA | TGTGCCAGCAGCTTTCCGGGACAGGGGGGGAATTCACCCCTCCACTTT | CASSFPGQGGNSPLHF
TRBJ1-5 | TRBV19 | NA | NA | TGTGCCTCCAATGGGGGGTCTTCTCAGCCCCAGCATTTT | CASNGGSSQPQHF
TRBJ1-1 | TRBV5-1 | NA | NA | TGCGCCAGCAGCGTAACTAGAGGGAACACTGAAGCTTTCTTT | CASSVTRGNTEAFF
TRBJ2-3 | TRBV18 | NA | NA | TGTGCCAGCTCATCGCGGGATTTAGATACGCAGTATTTT | CASSSRDLDTQYF
TRBJ2-1 | TRBV19 | TRBD2 | NA | TGTGCCAGTAGTACGACTAGCGGGAGGTTTTACAATGAGCAGTTCTTC | CASSTTSGRFYNEQFF
TRBJ1-1 | TRBV10-3 | NA | NA | TGTGCCCTACAAGAAACGGGAAGCACTGAAGCTTTCTTT | CALQETGSTEAFF
TRBJ2-1 | TRBV9 | TRBD2 | NA | TGTGCCAGCAGTCCGCGGACTAGCGGGGGACTTAATGAGCAGTTCTTC | CASSPRTSGGLNEQFF
TRBJ2-7 | TRBV28 | TRBD1 | once | TGTGCCAGCAGTCGGACAGGGCCCTACGAGCAGTACTTC | CASSRTGPYEQYF
TRBJ2-3 | TRBV19 | NA | once | TGTGCCAGTAGTAAGGTAGTCGACACAGATACGCAGTATTTT | CASSKVVDTDTQYF
TRBJ2-7 | TRBV29-1 | NA | NA | TGCAGCGTTGAAGACCGGACTGATTCCTACGAGCAGTACTTC | CSVEDRTDSYEQYF
TRBJ1-5 | TRBV28 | NA | NA | TGTGCCAGCAGTTTCTTTAATCAGCCCCAGCATTTT | CASSFFNQPQHF
TRBJ2-3 | TRBV5-1 | NA | NA | TGCGCCAGCAGCCCTCTGACCGCAGATACGCAGTATTTT | CASSPLTADTQYF
TRBJ1-2 | TRBV28 | NA | NA | TGTGCCAGCAGTTTAAGGTTCCCCCATGGCTACACCTTC | CASSLRFPHGYTF
TRBJ2-1 | TRBV28 | NA | NA | TGTGCCAGCAGTGCCGGACACAGCTCCTACAATGAGCAGTTCTTC | CASSAGHSSYNEQFF
TRBJ2-3 | TRBV4-3 | NA | NA | TGCGCCAGCAGCCAAGATAGGGCGGGCACAGATACGCAGTATTTT | CASSQDRAGTDTQYF
TRBJ1-4 | TRBV7-9 | NA | NA | TGTGCCAGCAGCCCCTTTAATGACAGGGAAAAACTGTTTTTT | CASSPFNDREKLFF
TRBJ1-2 | TRBV15 | NA | NA | TGTGCCACCAGCAGAGATCTTCAGGGGCAGGACGGCTACACCTTC | CATSRDLQGQDGYTF
TRBJ1-5 | TRBV12-3/TRBV12-4 | NA | NA | TGTGCCAGCCATACAGGGTACGATCAGCCCCAGCATTTT | CASHTGYDQPQHF
TRBJ2-7 | TRBV28 | NA | once | TGTGCCAGCAGTCGAGGTACCAGCTCCTACGAGCAGTACTTC | CASSRGTSSYEQYF
TRBJ2-1 | TRBV5-1 | TRBD1 | NA | TGCGCCAGCAGCCCTACCGGGACAGGGAATGATGAGCAGTTCTTC | CASSPTGTGNDEQFF
TRBJ2-5 | TRBV18 | NA | NA | TGTGCCAGCTCACCACCTTCAAGGGAGACCCAGTACTTC | CASSPPSRETQYF
TRBJ2-1 | TRBV3-1/TRBV3-2 | TRBD2 | NA | TGTGCCAGCAGCCAAGATAGGCCTAGCGGGAGTTGTTCCTACAATGAGCAGTTCTTC | CASSQDRPSGSCSYNEQFF
TRBJ2-1 | TRBV10-3 | NA | NA | TGTGCCATCAGTGAGTCTGGCCCTGACGTAGGCAATGAGCAGTTCTTC | CAISESGPDVGNEQFF
TRBJ1-5 | TRBV28 | NA | NA | TGTGCCAGCAGTTTAAATGGGCAGCCCCAGCATTTT | CASSLNGQPQHF
TRBJ1-4 | TRBV5-6 | NA | NA | TGTGCCAGCAGCTTTGGGACGGTTAATGAAAAACTGTTTTTT | CASSFGTVNEKLFF
TRBJ2-7 | TRBV7-2 | TRBD1 | NA | TGTGCCAGCAGCGTTGGACAGGGTCCCTACGAGCAGTACTTC | CASSVGQGPYEQYF
TRBJ1-1 | TRBV4-3 | TRBD1 | NA | TGCGCCAGCAGCCAAGCGACAGGGTACACTGAAGCTTTCTTT | CASSQATGYTEAFF
TRBJ2-7 | TRBV10-3 | TRBD2 | NA | TGTGCCATCAGTTTTAGCGGGAGTTACGAGCAGTACTTC | CAISFSGSYEQYF
TRBJ1-5 | TRBV6-5 | TRBD1 | once | TGTGCCAGCAGACCTACCACAGGGGGGGAACAGCCCCAGCATTTT | CASRPTTGGEQPQHF
TRBJ1-1 | TRBV19 | NA | NA | TGTGCCAGTAGTACCTTCGGACAGCCTGGGGGCACTGAAGCTTTCTTT | CASSTFGQPGGTEAFF
TRBJ2-2 | TRBV19 | NA | NA | TGTGCCAGTACCCCAATCGAATACACCGGGGAGCTGTTTTTT | CASTPIEYTGELFF
TRBJ2-7 | TRBV3-1/TRBV3-2 | NA | few | TGTGCCAGCAGCACACTCCGGCAGGCGGCCTCCTACGAGCAGTACTTC | CASSTLRQAASYEQYF
TRBJ1-4 | TRBV6-2/TRBV6-3 | TRBD1 | NA | TGTGCCAGCAGTTACTCAAGGACAGGGGATAATGAAAAACTGTTTTTT | CASSYSRTGDNEKLFF
TRBJ1-2 | TRBV5-4 | NA | NA | TGTGCCAGCAGCTTGGAACCTTATGGCTACACCTTC | CASSLEPYGYTF
TRBJ2-7 | TRBV19 | TRBD2 | NA | TGTGCCAGTAGTAGAGGGGCGGGGGGCCTCTACGAGCAGTACTTC | CASSRGAGGLYEQYF
TRBJ1-2 | TRBV28 | NA | NA | TGTGCCACCGACCCCCCTGTGGGTGGCTACACCTTC | CATDPPVGGYTF
TRBJ2-5 | TRBV5-1 | NA | NA | TGCGCCAGCAGCCCTGGGGCAGGGCAAGAGACCCAGTACTTC | CASSPGAGQETQYF
TRBJ1-2 | TRBV3-1/TRBV3-2 | NA | NA | TGTGCCAGCAGCCAAGAGGGCTCTAACTATGGCTACACCTTC | CASSQEGSNYGYTF
TRBJ2-5 | TRBV4-2 | TRBD1 | NA | TGTGCCAGCAGCCTCGAGGGGACAGGGGCGAAGACCCAGTACTTC | CASSLEGTGAKTQYF
TRBJ1-1 | TRBV28 | NA | once | TGTGCGCACAGTGGGAACACTGAAGCTTTCTTT | CAHSGNTEAFF
TRBJ1-1 | TRBV11-1 | NA | NA | TGTGCCAGCAGCTTTAACCCGATGAACACTGAAGCTTTCTTT | CASSFNPMNTEAFF
TRBJ1-1 | TRBV20-1 | TRBD1 | NA | TGCAGTGCTAGGGGGGACAGGGAAGCTTTCTTT | CSARGDREAFF
TRBJ2-3 | TRBV29-1 | NA | NA | TGCAGCGTTGTGGCCCCGGAGTATTTT | CSVVAPEYF
TRBJ1-1 | TRBV6-2/TRBV6-3 | NA | NA | TGTGCCAGCAGTTACCTTCCGGCAGGTATGAACACTGAAGCTTTCTTT | CASSYLPAGMNTEAFF
TRBJ2-3 | TRBV27 | TRBD1 | NA | TGTGCCAGCAGTTTATCCGCCGGGACAGGTTCGAGAGATACGCAGTATTTT | CASSLSAGTGSRDTQYF
TRBJ2-6 | TRBV28 | NA | NA | TGTGCCACCCAAAAGGGTGGTGGGGCCAACGTCCTGACTTTC | CATQKGGGANVLTF